The 22 T cell receptor beta chains below come from one sample, sequenced in a study of cytomegalovirus exposure and HLA in healthy donors. Primers included in the PCR were 60 Vbeta and 13 Jbeta primers. The protocol was immunoSEQ multiplex PCR, while the TCRdb copy is restricted to in-frame clones and leaves out a portion. The table lists 150,000 or so clones, over 75% of them singletons, with roughly 0.68% in the top ten. Sequenced: PBMCs. The receptors derive from a male donor in good health and CMV-seronegative.

The gene calls are TRBV7-9 and TRBJ2-3, with 11 bases matching TRBD1. The germline gives CDR1 SEHNR, CDR2 FQNEAQ (reference sequence). With V trimmed by 5 bases and J by 5 bases, 9 bases remained unmatched. The CDR3 consists of 16 residues. The DNA for the CDR3 is TGTGCCAGCAGCCACCAACCGGGACAGGGGGAAGATACGCAGTATTTT. This translates into CASSHQPGQGEDTQYF. Variable domain in full (rest from reference TRBV7-9 and TRBJ2-3): DTGVSQNPRHKITKRGQNVTFRCDPISEHNRLYWYRQTLGQGPEFLTYFQNEAQLEKSRLLSDRFSAERPKGSFSTLEIQRTEQGDSAMYLCASSHQPGQGEDTQYFGPGTRLTVL.

The chain has TRBV28 and TRBJ2-3; 10 bases fit TRBD2. V gave up 6 bases and J gave up 1 base; unmatched junction bases: 4. CDR3 length: 15 amino acids. Germline values: CDR1 MDHEN, CDR2 SYDVKM. The CDR3 sequence is CASRLAGEGTDTQYF. DNA for the CDR3: TGTGCCAGCAGGCTAGCGGGAGAGGGCACAGATACGCAGTATTTT.

V and J are TRBV5-1 and TRBJ2-5, with TRBD1 matching 9 bases. The DNA end favors TRBJ2-7, so the J call may be wrong. This CDR3 spans 15 amino acids. Per germline, CDR1 SGHRS and CDR2 YFSETQ. CDR3 amino acids: CASSSVGDRANEQYF. The CDR3 DNA reads as TGCGCCAGCAGCTCCGTCGGGGACAGGGCCAACGAGCAGTACTTC.

This chain connects TRBV9 to TRBJ2-3; TRBD2 matches 12 bases. The CDR3 sequence is 16 residues long. V lost 4 bases and J lost 6; bases outside the gene matches: 9. Per germline, CDR1 SGDLS and CDR2 YYNGEE. The chain's CDR3 is CASSPRLAGVMDTQYF. The CDR3 bases are TGTGCCAGCAGCCCCCGACTAGCGGGAGTGATGGATACGCAGTATTTT. Variable domain in full (rest from reference TRBV9 and TRBJ2-3): DSGVTQTPKHLITATGQRVTLRCSPRSGDLSVYWYQQSLDQGLQFLIQYYNGEERAKGNILERFSAQQFPDLHSELNLSSLELGDSALYFCASSPRLAGVMDTQYFGPGTRLTVL.

Worth noting for this clone: A read error may produce the germline difference seen at one junction end. The gene calls are TRBV7-9 and TRBJ1-1; perhaps TRBD1 as D (6 bases). CDR1 and CDR2 (germline): SEHNR, FQNEAQ (reference sequence). This CDR3 is built from 16 residues. CDR3 residues: CSSSFGPRTVNTEAFF. In DNA form, the CDR3 reads TGTTCCAGCAGCTTCGGACCTAGGACAGTTAACACTGAAGCTTTCTTT.

This rearrangement joins TRBV9 to TRBJ1-2; D is unclear. The CDR3 is 14 amino acids. Trimming pared 0 bases from V and 0 bases from J, leaving 6 bases between. CDR1 and CDR2 from the germline V gene are SGDLS and YYNGEE. CDR3 nucleotides: TGTGCCAGCAGCGTAGGAGTAACTAACTATGGCTACACCTTC. Amino acids: CASSVGVTNYGYTF.

The gene calls are TRBV29-1 and TRBJ2-3, with D perhaps TRBD2 (5 bases). The V end lost 4 bases, the J end lost 1 base, and 15 bases lay between the germline ends. The CDR3 covers 15 residues. Germline values: CDR1 SQVTM, CDR2 ANQGSEA. This chain's CDR3 is CSVVEGASGTDTQYF. The CDR3 DNA reads as TGCAGCGTTGTTGAGGGAGCCTCTGGCACAGATACGCAGTATTTT.

The V and J genes are TRBV19 and TRBJ1-1; 9 nucleotides align to TRBD1. Per the germline V gene, CDR1 is LNHDA and CDR2 is SQIVND (reference sequence). Unmatched junction bases numbered 10, after V lost 6 bases and J lost 2 bases. This CDR3 comprises 16 residues. The DNA of the CDR3 is TGTGCCAGTAGCCCTAAGGGACAGGGATTAAACACTGAAGCTTTCTTT. Encoded protein: CASSPKGQGLNTEAFF.

V usage is TRBV5-4 and J usage is TRBJ1-3; D is perhaps TRBD1 (5 bases). The CDR3 is 15 residues long. Germline V lookup: CDR1 SGHNT, CDR2 YYREEE (reference sequence). V gave up 6 bases and J gave up 0 bases, with 13 bases separating them. CDR3 nucleotides: TGTGCCAGCACCAACCGGGGGGGCTCTGGAAACACCATATATTTT. As protein: CASTNRGGSGNTIYF. Full variable domain (remainder filled in from reference TRBV5-4 and TRBJ1-3): ETGVTQSPTHLIKTRGQQVTLRCSSQSGHNTVSWYQQALGQGPQFIFQYYREEENGRGNFPPRFSGLQFPNYSSELNVNALELDDSALYLCASTNRGGSGNTIYFGEGSWLTVV.

The genes are TRBV7-2 and TRBJ2-7, with TRBD1 as a possible D gene (5 bases). CDR1 SGHTA and CDR2 FQGNSA come from the germline V gene. The V gene lost 5 bases and the J gene lost 2 bases, with 13 bases spanning the gap. This CDR3 contains 14 residues. The CDR3 DNA is TGTGCCAGCAGCATTCTCTGGGGCACCTACGAGCAGTACTTC. Residues: CASSILWGTYEQYF. The whole variable domain, filled in from reference TRBV7-2 and TRBJ2-7, reads GAGVSQSPSNKVTEKGKDVELRCDPISGHTALYWYRQSLGQGLEFLIYFQGNSAPDKSGLPSDRFSAERTGGSVSTLTIQRTQQEDSAVYLCASSILWGTYEQYFGPGTRLTVT.

The chain carries TRBV5-1 and TRBJ2-1; D gene uncertain. V gave up 4 bases and J gave up 2 bases, with 10 bases separating them. CDR3 length equals 14 residues. CDR1 is SGHRS and CDR2 is YFSETQ in the germline V gene. CDR3 sequence reads: CASSPAATYNEQFF. CDR3 nucleotides: TGCGCCAGCAGCCCCGCGGCTACCTACAATGAGCAGTTCTTC.

The J gene is TRBJ2-3, the V gene TRBV10-3; 9 nucleotides align to TRBD2. V gave up 6 bases and J gave up 3 bases; unmatched junction bases: 10. Germline V lookup: CDR1 ENHRY, CDR2 SYGVKD. The CDR3 is 16 residues long. DNA for the CDR3: TGTGCCATCAGACGAGGCAGTAGCGGGAGTACAGATACGCAGTATTTT. Translating it yields CAIRRGSSGSTDTQYF.

The chain employs TRBV6-5 and TRBJ2-7; D gene ambiguous. The germline CDR1 and CDR2 sequences are MNHEY and SVGAGI. CDR3 length equals 13 residues. Trimming removed 5 bases from V and 5 bases from J, with 13 bases in between. The CDR3 DNA follows: TGTGCCAGCAGTAAGTCATTGCGGAACGAGCAGTACTTC. Protein product: CASSKSLRNEQYF.

The gene calls are TRBV27 and TRBJ1-6; 7 bases line up with TRBD1. Germline trimming cut 6 bases from V and 4 bases from J; bases unmatched to any gene: 9. This CDR3 comprises 16 residues. Germline lookup yields CDR1 MNHEY and CDR2 SMNVEV (reference sequence). CDR3 sequence: CASRTTTGQYNSPLHF. The CDR3 nucleotides are TGTGCCAGCAGGACAACGACGGGACAGTATAATTCACCCCTCCACTTT.

The chain is built from TRBV2 and TRBJ1-2; no reliable D call. The CDR3 has 16 residues. The germline gives CDR1 SNHLY, CDR2 FYNNEI. Trimming took 6 bases from V and 2 from J, leaving 19 bases between them. The CDR3 nucleotides read TGTGCCAGCAGCCTGTGGGGAGCAGGTTTCAACTATGGCTACACCTTC. This sequence encodes CASSLWGAGFNYGYTF.

The gene calls are TRBV9 and TRBJ1-2; D call uncertain. Deletions cut 0 bases from V and 4 bases from J, with 4 bases between. Germline CDR1 is SGDLS and CDR2 is YYNGEE. This CDR3 has 12 residues. The CDR3 loop is CASSVDTYGYTF. The DNA for the CDR3 is TGTGCCAGCAGCGTAGACACCTATGGCTACACCTTC.

This chain uses TRBV25-1 with TRBJ1-1; weak D call: TRBD1 (5 bases). Germline CDR1 MGHDK, CDR2 SYGVNS. Trimming shortened V by 1 base and J by 11 bases, and 17 bases separated the two germline ends. This CDR3 has 14 residues. Written as DNA, the CDR3 is TGTGCCAGCAGTGAATTCGGTTTGAAGGGGCCGGCTTTCTTT. This gives the protein CASSEFGLKGPAFF.

Points on this clone: Other DNA sequences in the sample encode the same CDR3. The V and J genes are TRBV4-3 and TRBJ1-6; D unresolved. V lost 0 bases, J lost 4 bases, and 10 bases lay in between. The CDR3 runs to 16 residues. Germline CDR1 and CDR2: LGHNA and YSLEER. DNA for the CDR3: TGCGCCAGCAGCCAAGATTGGGAGACTTATAATTCACCCCTCCACTTT. Protein sequence: CASSQDWETYNSPLHF.

The chain couples TRBV2 to TRBJ2-5; D is possibly TRBD1 (5 bases). Trimming pared 5 bases from V and 5 bases from J, leaving 18 bases between. This CDR3 spans 15 amino acids. Germline V gives CDR1 SNHLY, CDR2 FYNNEI. The CDR3 sequence is CASSFYDRKGETQYF. CDR3 DNA sequence: TGTGCCAGCAGTTTCTACGACAGAAAGGGGGAGACCCAGTACTTC.

Concerning this clone itself: Additional DNA sequences in this sample encode the identical CDR3. The chain employs TRBV9 and TRBJ1-1; D not certain. Deletions cut 0 bases from V and 2 bases from J, with 5 bases between. There are 13 residues in the CDR3. Germline CDR1 SGDLS, CDR2 YYNGEE. CDR3 bases: TGTGCCAGCAGCGTAGGGAGTAACACTGAAGCTTTCTTT. This codes for CASSVGSNTEAFF.

This rearrangement joins TRBV11-1 to TRBJ2-3, with TRBD2 matching 10 bases. CDR1 is SGHAT, CDR2 FQDESV, per germline (reference sequence). The CDR3 consists of 16 residues. The ends lost 5 bases at V and 6 bases at J; junction bases unmatched: 11. CDR3 residues: CASSPRSSGGMDTQYF. CDR3 sequence (DNA): TGTGCCAGCAGCCCACGGTCTAGCGGGGGAATGGATACGCAGTATTTT.

V is TRBV6-6 and J is TRBJ2-1; 7 bases map to TRBD1. The CDR3 loop spans 15 amino acids. The V gene's germline CDR1 is MNHNY and CDR2 SVGAGI (reference sequence). Unmatched junction bases numbered 11, after V lost 6 bases and J lost 6 bases. The CDR3 loop reads CASRRTGVAGNEQFF. CDR3 coding DNA: TGTGCCAGCAGACGAACAGGGGTGGCGGGCAATGAGCAGTTCTTC.